This TCR beta chain was observed in a study of cytomegalovirus exposure and HLA in healthy donors. Study observations and caveats: Analysis was carried out at a later point, and it linked a missense DCLRE1C variant to TCR beta V- and J-gene trimming. Cytomegalovirus association was listed for 170 or so TCR beta chains.

In regard to this clone: The antigen is unknown.

With 60 Vbeta and 13 Jbeta primers, the PCR was carried out. Clones were read by immunoSEQ multiplex PCR, and TCRdb kept only the in-frame ones, dropping some. The data show over 150,000 clones, around 74% seen once. CDR1 and CDR2 (germline): SNHLY, FYNNEI. The CDR3 extends over 15 amino acids. The ends were cut back, 1 base at V and 0 bases at J, with 7 bases in the middle. Sequencing input: PBMCs. The chain has TRBV2 and TRBJ1-5; D gene ambiguous. The source of this sequence is a male donor in good health and CMV-seronegative. The CDR3 nucleotides read TGTGCCAGCAGTGAAGGGTGGGCTAGCAATCAGCCCCAGCATTTT. This translates into CASSEGWASNQPQHF. The variable domain in full, with the rest retrieved from reference TRBV2 and TRBJ1-5, is EPEVTQTPSHQVTQMGQEVILRCVPISNHLYFYWYRQILGQKVEFLVSFYNNEISEKSEIFDDQFSVERPDGSNFTLKIRSTKLEDSAMYFCASSEGWASNQPQHFGDGTRLSIL.